A selection of T cell receptor beta chains follows, all from one sample in a study of T cells after yellow fever vaccination. TCRdb re-called the 5' RACE reads through MiXCR, storing one row per CDR3 protein. Of about 350,000 distinct CDR3 sequences in the sample, over 3.5% were seen once. The specimen comprised PBMCs, sampled 5 days after the yellow fever booster vaccination. Receptors originate from a young man who received the YFV17D yellow fever vaccine. Each CDR3 is given with its conserved first and last residue. A D gene is named only where the DNA matches it firmly. Some rows have no size entry. The others give once, few or many, or a class for an expanded clone.

abundance: .
v_gene: TRBV5-1
j_gene: TRBJ2-5
d_gene: TRBD1
CDR3nt: TGCGCCAGCAGCCCAGGCACCGACAGGGGAGAGACCCAGTACTTC
CDR3aa: CASSPGTDRGETQYF

abundance: .
v_gene: TRBV6-5
j_gene: TRBJ2-2
d_gene: .
CDR3nt: TGTGCCAGCAGTTACTCGTTCACCGGGGAGCTGTTTTTT
CDR3aa: CASSYSFTGELFF

abundance: .
v_gene: TRBV4-3
j_gene: TRBJ1-3
d_gene: .
CDR3nt: TGCGCCAGCAGCCAACAGCCGGGAAACACCATATATTTT
CDR3aa: CASSQQPGNTIYF

abundance: .
v_gene: TRBV20-1
j_gene: TRBJ1-4
d_gene: .
CDR3nt: TGCAGTGCTAGAGTTTGGGGACCGGGGGAAAAACTGTTTTTT
CDR3aa: CSARVWGPGEKLFF

abundance: many
v_gene: TRBV7-2
j_gene: TRBJ2-1
d_gene: .
CDR3nt: TGTGCCAGCACGTTAGTAGGGGCCATATACAATGAGCAGTTCTTC
CDR3aa: CASTLVGAIYNEQFF

abundance: many
v_gene: TRBV20-1
j_gene: TRBJ2-7
d_gene: TRBD2
CDR3nt: TGCAGTGCTAAGCCTAGCGGGGGGACCTACGAGCAGTACTTC
CDR3aa: CSAKPSGGTYEQYF

abundance: many
v_gene: TRBV7-2
j_gene: TRBJ2-1
d_gene: TRBD1
CDR3nt: TGTGCCAGCAGCCCGGGGACAGGGGGCGGGAATGAGCAGTTCTTC
CDR3aa: CASSPGTGGGNEQFF

abundance: .
v_gene: TRBV7-6
j_gene: TRBJ2-3
d_gene: .
CDR3nt: TGTGCCAGCAGCTTCGACGGGGATCATAGGAGCACAGATACGCAGTATTTT
CDR3aa: CASSFDGDHRSTDTQYF

abundance: .
v_gene: TRBV21-1
j_gene: TRBJ2-6
d_gene: .
CDR3nt: TGTGCCAGCAGCAAAGGAGTCCGGGACAGGGTATGTGGGGCCAACGTCCTGACTTTC
CDR3aa: CASSKGVRDRVCGANVLTF

abundance: .
v_gene: TRBV5-1
j_gene: TRBJ2-5
d_gene: .
CDR3nt: TGCGCCAGCAGCTTCGGAGTCGTCGGAGAGACCCAGTACTTC
CDR3aa: CASSFGVVGETQYF

abundance: few
v_gene: TRBV6-5
j_gene: TRBJ2-1
d_gene: TRBD2
CDR3nt: TGTGCCTCCCGGGGCCTAGCGGAATACAATGAGCAGTTCTTC
CDR3aa: CASRGLAEYNEQFF

abundance: .
v_gene: TRBV7-3
j_gene: TRBJ2-2
d_gene: TRBD2
CDR3nt: TGTGCCAGCAGCTCAGGTCGCGCGGGGGTAAACACCGGGGAGCTGTTTTTT
CDR3aa: CASSSGRAGVNTGELFF

abundance: many
v_gene: TRBV12-3/TRBV12-4
j_gene: TRBJ2-3
d_gene: .
CDR3nt: TGTGCCAGCAGTTTTGGTGGGAATACGCAGTATTTT
CDR3aa: CASSFGGNTQYF

abundance: many
v_gene: TRBV4-3
j_gene: TRBJ2-2
d_gene: TRBD1
CDR3nt: TGCGCCAGCAGCCAAGATTATTGGACAGGGCGGGACGGGGAGCTGTTTTTT
CDR3aa: CASSQDYWTGRDGELFF

abundance: .
v_gene: TRBV12-3/TRBV12-4
j_gene: TRBJ1-2
d_gene: .
CDR3nt: TGTGCCAGCAGTTGGACGGTTCCCTCGTATGGCTACACCTTC
CDR3aa: CASSWTVPSYGYTF

abundance: few
v_gene: TRBV20-1
j_gene: TRBJ1-5
d_gene: .
CDR3nt: TGCAGTGCTAGCGCCCACGGGGGTGGGAATCAGCCCCAGCATTTT
CDR3aa: CSASAHGGGNQPQHF

abundance: few
v_gene: TRBV5-1
j_gene: TRBJ2-2
d_gene: .
CDR3nt: TGCGCCAGCATCCTAGGGACATCGAACACCGGGGAGCTGTTTTTT
CDR3aa: CASILGTSNTGELFF

abundance: few
v_gene: TRBV6-2/TRBV6-3
j_gene: TRBJ1-5
d_gene: TRBD1
CDR3nt: TGTGCCAGCACCCCCAGGGGGCTGGAACAGCCCCAGCATTTT
CDR3aa: CASTPRGLEQPQHF

abundance: few
v_gene: TRBV5-1
j_gene: TRBJ1-1
d_gene: .
CDR3nt: TGCGCCAGCAGCCCCACAGGGACCCTAGTGAACACTGAAGCTTTCTTT
CDR3aa: CASSPTGTLVNTEAFF

abundance: many
v_gene: TRBV27
j_gene: TRBJ2-5
d_gene: TRBD2
CDR3nt: TGTGCCAGCATGGGTAGCGGGGGGGCGTACCAAGAGACCCAGTACTTC
CDR3aa: CASMGSGGAYQETQYF

abundance: .
v_gene: TRBV12-3/TRBV12-4
j_gene: TRBJ2-1
d_gene: TRBD2
CDR3nt: TGTGCCAGCAGCCGGACTAGCGGGGGAGGCTCCTACAATGAGCAGTTCTTC
CDR3aa: CASSRTSGGGSYNEQFF

abundance: many
v_gene: TRBV5-1
j_gene: TRBJ2-3
d_gene: TRBD2
CDR3nt: TGCGCCAGCAGCTCCGCGACTAGCGGGGGGGCAGATACGCAGTATTTT
CDR3aa: CASSSATSGGADTQYF

abundance: many
v_gene: TRBV7-2
j_gene: TRBJ2-7
d_gene: .
CDR3nt: TGTGCCAGCAGCACCTTCGACAGACCCTACGAGCAGTACTTC
CDR3aa: CASSTFDRPYEQYF

abundance: many
v_gene: TRBV5-1
j_gene: TRBJ1-5
d_gene: .
CDR3nt: TGCGCCAGCAGCTTGGCGCCAGTCGGGGCTTCAAATCAGCCCCAGCATTTT
CDR3aa: CASSLAPVGASNQPQHF

abundance: .
v_gene: TRBV20-1
j_gene: TRBJ1-2
d_gene: TRBD1
CDR3nt: TGCAGTGCTTCGTGGGGCCAGGGGGATGGCTACACCTTC
CDR3aa: CSASWGQGDGYTF

abundance: few
v_gene: TRBV7-3
j_gene: TRBJ1-6
d_gene: .
CDR3nt: TGTGCCAGCAGCTCACAGGGCTCGGGGTCACCCCTCCACTTT
CDR3aa: CASSSQGSGSPLHF

abundance: few
v_gene: TRBV20-1
j_gene: TRBJ1-3
d_gene: .
CDR3nt: TGCAGTGCAGAGACGGGCTCTGGAAACACCATATATTTT
CDR3aa: CSAETGSGNTIYF

abundance: many
v_gene: TRBV6-5
j_gene: TRBJ1-2
d_gene: TRBD1
CDR3nt: TGTGCCAGCAGTTACCGGAGGACAGGCGGTGGCTACACCTTC
CDR3aa: CASSYRRTGGGYTF

abundance: .
v_gene: TRBV5-4
j_gene: TRBJ1-2
d_gene: .
CDR3nt: TGTGCCAGCAGCCCGGTCGGCAGGGGCCAAGGCTACACCTTC
CDR3aa: CASSPVGRGQGYTF

abundance: few
v_gene: TRBV27
j_gene: TRBJ2-1
d_gene: .
CDR3nt: TGTGCCAGCAGTTTAGTTAGGGGGGGCAATGAGCAGTTCTTC
CDR3aa: CASSLVRGGNEQFF

abundance: many
v_gene: TRBV7-2
j_gene: TRBJ1-5
d_gene: .
CDR3nt: TGTGCCAGCAGCTTAGTTTCCAGGGGCAATCAGCCCCAGCATTTT
CDR3aa: CASSLVSRGNQPQHF

abundance: many
v_gene: TRBV7-9
j_gene: TRBJ1-4
d_gene: .
CDR3nt: TGTGCCAGCAGCTTATCTTCTGCAACTAATGAAAAACTGTTTTTT
CDR3aa: CASSLSSATNEKLFF

abundance: few
v_gene: TRBV20-1
j_gene: TRBJ1-3
d_gene: .
CDR3nt: TGCAGTGCTAGAGACAGGGTCCAAGGAGGAAACACCATATATTTT
CDR3aa: CSARDRVQGGNTIYF

abundance: many
v_gene: TRBV5-1
j_gene: TRBJ2-3
d_gene: .
CDR3nt: TGCGCCAGCAGCTTGTCCCTAGTGTCGGGAGATACGCAGTATTTT
CDR3aa: CASSLSLVSGDTQYF

abundance: .
v_gene: TRBV4-2
j_gene: TRBJ2-2
d_gene: .
CDR3nt: TGTGCCAGCAGCCAAGGGGGCATGGGGAGAGTCGCCGGGGAGCTGTTTTTT
CDR3aa: CASSQGGMGRVAGELFF

abundance: many
v_gene: TRBV5-6
j_gene: TRBJ1-2
d_gene: .
CDR3nt: TGTGCCAGCAGCTTCCAAGGGGGTAGCTATGGCTACACCTTC
CDR3aa: CASSFQGGSYGYTF

abundance: many
v_gene: TRBV15
j_gene: TRBJ2-1
d_gene: .
CDR3nt: TGTGCCACCAGCAGAGTTGGGACTCAGTTCTACAATGAGCAGTTCTTC
CDR3aa: CATSRVGTQFYNEQFF

abundance: few
v_gene: TRBV3-1
j_gene: TRBJ2-1
d_gene: .
CDR3nt: TGTGCCAGCAGCTCCACCTGGGGGGCCAACAATGAGCAGTTCTTC
CDR3aa: CASSSTWGANNEQFF

abundance: few
v_gene: TRBV19
j_gene: TRBJ2-2
d_gene: TRBD2
CDR3nt: TGTGCCATACTAGCGGGGGGGAAGAAAGTCGGGGAGCTGTTTTTT
CDR3aa: CAILAGGKKVGELFF

abundance: few
v_gene: TRBV11-2
j_gene: TRBJ2-7
d_gene: TRBD1
CDR3nt: TGTGCCAGCAGCTTAGGTTCGTTGGTTCGTAGCTGGACAGGGGGCTTCGACGAGCAGTACTTC
CDR3aa: CASSLGSLVRSWTGGFDEQYF

abundance: many
v_gene: TRBV15
j_gene: TRBJ1-1
d_gene: .
CDR3nt: TGTGCCACCAGCAGAGGCAACAGCCTAAACACTGAAGCTTTCTTT
CDR3aa: CATSRGNSLNTEAFF

abundance: .
v_gene: TRBV5-1
j_gene: TRBJ2-1
d_gene: .
CDR3nt: TGCGCCAGCAGCACCGGACGGGACAATGAGCAGTTCTTC
CDR3aa: CASSTGRDNEQFF

abundance: few
v_gene: TRBV2
j_gene: TRBJ2-3
d_gene: .
CDR3nt: TGTGCCAGACAGGGGGGGTCCACAGATACGCAGTATTTT
CDR3aa: CARQGGSTDTQYF

abundance: .
v_gene: TRBV12-3/TRBV12-4
j_gene: TRBJ2-5
d_gene: .
CDR3nt: TGTGCCAGCAAGACATGGGCGGGAGAGACCCAGTACTTC
CDR3aa: CASKTWAGETQYF

abundance: few
v_gene: TRBV6-1
j_gene: TRBJ2-1
d_gene: .
CDR3nt: TGTGCCAGCAGTCGTTCGAGGGTTTGGAACAATGAGCAGTTCTTC
CDR3aa: CASSRSRVWNNEQFF

abundance: many
v_gene: TRBV28
j_gene: TRBJ1-2
d_gene: TRBD1
CDR3nt: TGTGCCAGCAGCTTCGGACAGGGCAATTACTATGGCTACACCTTC
CDR3aa: CASSFGQGNYYGYTF

abundance: .
v_gene: TRBV5-1
j_gene: TRBJ2-3
d_gene: .
CDR3nt: TGCGCCAGCAGCTTGGCAGGGCCCCGATCCACAGATACGCAGTATTTT
CDR3aa: CASSLAGPRSTDTQYF

abundance: few
v_gene: TRBV30
j_gene: TRBJ1-2
d_gene: .
CDR3nt: TGTGCCTGGATGATGGGAGGCTACACCTTC
CDR3aa: CAWMMGGYTF

abundance: many
v_gene: TRBV7-6
j_gene: TRBJ2-1
d_gene: .
CDR3nt: TGTGCCAGCAGCTTAGTATGGACTGAGCAGTTCTTC
CDR3aa: CASSLVWTEQFF

abundance: .
v_gene: TRBV4-1
j_gene: TRBJ2-1
d_gene: .
CDR3nt: TGCGCCAGCAGCCAGATTTACAATGAGCAGTTCTTC
CDR3aa: CASSQIYNEQFF

abundance: few
v_gene: TRBV29-1
j_gene: TRBJ2-1
d_gene: .
CDR3nt: TGCAGCGGTTCACTGGAAGTTCAGAGTCCCAATGAGCAGTTCTTC
CDR3aa: CSGSLEVQSPNEQFF

abundance: many
v_gene: TRBV7-2
j_gene: TRBJ1-4
d_gene: .
CDR3nt: TGTGCCAGCAGCCCACGGGTGGGTGGTGCAGGGGAAAAACTGTTTTTT
CDR3aa: CASSPRVGGAGEKLFF

abundance: many
v_gene: TRBV10-3
j_gene: TRBJ1-1
d_gene: .
CDR3nt: TGTGCCATCAGTGAGTCCTCGGTAATTGGTGAAGCTTTCTTT
CDR3aa: CAISESSVIGEAFF

abundance: few
v_gene: TRBV6-5
j_gene: TRBJ2-5
d_gene: TRBD2
CDR3nt: TGTGCCAGCAGCGGGGGGATTGAGACCCAGTACTTC
CDR3aa: CASSGGIETQYF

abundance: .
v_gene: TRBV7-2
j_gene: TRBJ2-5
d_gene: .
CDR3nt: TGTGCCAGCAGCTTAGTATGGCAAGAGACCCAGTACTTC
CDR3aa: CASSLVWQETQYF